This T cell receptor (beta chain) was recovered during a study of breast tumors, draining lymph nodes, adjacent tissues. TCRdb reprocessed the multiplex PCR reads via MiXCR and lists one record per CDR3 protein. The sample includes about 150,000 distinct CDR3 sequences, 20% to 25% seen only once; the top ten take 2.5% to 3%. Breast cancer patients provided tissue from their axillary draining lymph nodes. This clonotype was seen at least ten times. Its matching antigen is unknown. This CDR3 comprises 14 residues. Germline V gene lookup returns CDR1 MDHEN and CDR2 SYDVKM. With 3 bases removed from V and 0 bases from J, the gap between germline ends came to 9 bases. Study-wide results and limits: Tumor repertoires ranked between lymph nodes and nontumor tissue in diversity, with V and J gene preferences. The data were judged consistent with most tumor T cells coming from lymph node and expanding in tumor. Data only fit, rather than demonstrated, lymph node origin of most tumor T cells.

Source material: axillary lymph node tissue. The V and J genes are TRBV28 and TRBJ2-7; D might be TRBD2 (5 bases). The source is a female donor with breast cancer. Some clones in this sample may be carry-over from other donors' samples. CDR3 sequence (DNA): TGTGCCAGCAGTTTCTTGCGGGCCTCCTACGAGCAGTACTTC. Translating it yields CASSFLRASYEQYF.